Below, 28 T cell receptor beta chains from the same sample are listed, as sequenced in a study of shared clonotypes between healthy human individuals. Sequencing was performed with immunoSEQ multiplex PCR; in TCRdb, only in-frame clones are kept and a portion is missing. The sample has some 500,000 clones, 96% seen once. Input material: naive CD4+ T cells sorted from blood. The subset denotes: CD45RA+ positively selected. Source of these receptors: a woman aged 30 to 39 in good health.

The CDR3 protein is CASSFPPGRGGGDTDTQYF. For the CDR3, the DNA is TGTGCCAGCAGCTTCCCCCCAGGGCGTGGCGGAGGGGACACAGATACGCAGTATTTT. The chain links TRBV7-9 to TRBJ2-3, with D tentatively TRBD2 (6 bases). The V and J ends lost 3 bases and 2 bases respectively, with 24 bases between them. Germline V gene lookup returns CDR1 SEHNR and CDR2 FQNEAQ (reference sequence). The CDR3 extends over 19 amino acids.

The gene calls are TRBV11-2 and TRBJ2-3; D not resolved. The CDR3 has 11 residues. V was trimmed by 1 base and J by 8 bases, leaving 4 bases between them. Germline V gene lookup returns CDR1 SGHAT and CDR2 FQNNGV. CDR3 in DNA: TGTGCCAGCAGCTTAGGCGGTACGCAGTATTTT. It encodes CASSLGGTQYF.

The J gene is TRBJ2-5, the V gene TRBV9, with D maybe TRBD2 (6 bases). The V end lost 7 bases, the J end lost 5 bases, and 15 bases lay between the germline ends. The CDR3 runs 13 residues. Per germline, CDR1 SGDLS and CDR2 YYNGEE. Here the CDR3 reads CASRGSGSETQYF. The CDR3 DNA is TGTGCCAGCCGGGGGTCGGGGAGTGAGACCCAGTACTTC.

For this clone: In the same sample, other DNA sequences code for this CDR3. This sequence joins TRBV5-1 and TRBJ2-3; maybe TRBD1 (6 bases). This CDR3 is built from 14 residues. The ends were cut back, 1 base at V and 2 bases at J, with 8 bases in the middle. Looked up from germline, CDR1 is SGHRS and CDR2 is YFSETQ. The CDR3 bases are TGCGCCAGCAGCTTGACAGGGTCCACAGATACGCAGTATTTT. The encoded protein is CASSLTGSTDTQYF.

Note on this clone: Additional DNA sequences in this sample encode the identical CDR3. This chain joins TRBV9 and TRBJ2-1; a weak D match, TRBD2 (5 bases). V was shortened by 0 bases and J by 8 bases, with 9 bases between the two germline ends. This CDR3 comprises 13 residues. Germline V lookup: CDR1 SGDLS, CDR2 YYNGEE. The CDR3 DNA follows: TGTGCCAGCAGCGTAGTCGGGGTAGATGAGCAGTTCTTC. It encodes CASSVVGVDEQFF.

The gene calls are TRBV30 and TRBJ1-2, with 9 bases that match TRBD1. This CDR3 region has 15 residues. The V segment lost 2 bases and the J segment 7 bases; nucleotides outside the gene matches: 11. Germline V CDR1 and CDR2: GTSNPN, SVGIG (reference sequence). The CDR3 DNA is TGTGCCTGGAGTACCACCTCGACAGGGGGTGCTGGCTACACCTTC. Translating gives CAWSTTSTGGAGYTF.

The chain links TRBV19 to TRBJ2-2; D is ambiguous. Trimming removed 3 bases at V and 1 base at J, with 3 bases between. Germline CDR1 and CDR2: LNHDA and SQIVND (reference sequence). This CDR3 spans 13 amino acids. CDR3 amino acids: CASSIWNTGELFF. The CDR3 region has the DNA TGTGCCAGTAGTATCTGGAACACCGGGGAGCTGTTTTTT.

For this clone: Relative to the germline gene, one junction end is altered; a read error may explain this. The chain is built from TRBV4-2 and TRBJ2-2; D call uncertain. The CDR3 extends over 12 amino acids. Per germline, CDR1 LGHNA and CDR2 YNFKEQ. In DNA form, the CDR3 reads TGTGCCAGCAGCCAAGCCACCCGGGAGCTGTTTTTT. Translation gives CASSQATRELFF.

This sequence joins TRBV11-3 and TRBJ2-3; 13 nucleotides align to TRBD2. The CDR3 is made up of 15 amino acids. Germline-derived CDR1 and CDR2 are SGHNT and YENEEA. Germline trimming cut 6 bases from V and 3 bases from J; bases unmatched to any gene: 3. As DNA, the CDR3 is TGTGCCAGCAGTTTACTAGCGGGAGGGACAGATACGCAGTATTTT. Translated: CASSLLAGGTDTQYF. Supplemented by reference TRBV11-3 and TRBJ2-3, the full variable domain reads EAGVVQSPRYKIIEKKQPVAFWCNPISGHNTLYWYLQNLGQGPELLIRYENEEAVDDSQLPKDRFSAERLKGVDSTLKIQPAELGDSAVYLCASSLLAGGTDTQYFGPGTRLTVL.

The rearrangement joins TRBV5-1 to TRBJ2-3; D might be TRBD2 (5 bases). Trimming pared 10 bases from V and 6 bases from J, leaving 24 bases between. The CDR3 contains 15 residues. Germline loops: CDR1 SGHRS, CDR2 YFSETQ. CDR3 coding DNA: TGCGCCTCCCGAGCCGGGAATCCCCCCGGGGATACGCAGTATTTT. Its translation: CASRAGNPPGDTQYF.

CDR3 amino acids: CASSQEPHSSGKTADTQYF. As DNA, the CDR3 is TGTGCCAGCAGCCAAGAACCCCATTCCAGCGGGAAGACCGCAGATACGCAGTATTTT. The chain employs TRBV4-2 and TRBJ2-3; 7 bases align to TRBD2. This CDR3 is built from 19 residues. Losses at the gene ends were 0 bases for V and 4 bases for J; bases not matched to a gene: 16. Germline CDR1 reads LGHNA; CDR2 reads YNFKEQ.

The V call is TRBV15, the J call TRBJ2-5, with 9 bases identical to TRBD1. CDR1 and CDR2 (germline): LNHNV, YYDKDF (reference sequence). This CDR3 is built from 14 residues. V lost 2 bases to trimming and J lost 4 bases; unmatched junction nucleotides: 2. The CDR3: CATSRTGGAETQYF. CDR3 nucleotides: TGTGCCACCAGCAGAACAGGGGGCGCAGAGACCCAGTACTTC.

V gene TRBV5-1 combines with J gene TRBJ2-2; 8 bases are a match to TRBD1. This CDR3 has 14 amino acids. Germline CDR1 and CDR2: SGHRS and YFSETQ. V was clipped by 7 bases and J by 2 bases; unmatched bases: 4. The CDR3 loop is CASADRENTGELFF. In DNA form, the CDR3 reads TGCGCCAGCGCGGACAGGGAAAACACCGGGGAGCTGTTTTTT.

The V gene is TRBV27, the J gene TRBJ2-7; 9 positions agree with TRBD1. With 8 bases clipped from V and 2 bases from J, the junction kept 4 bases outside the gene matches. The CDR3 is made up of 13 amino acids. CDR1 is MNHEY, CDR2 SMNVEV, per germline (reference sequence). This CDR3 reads CASGRDRAYEQYF. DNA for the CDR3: TGTGCCAGCGGCCGGGACAGGGCCTACGAGCAGTACTTC.

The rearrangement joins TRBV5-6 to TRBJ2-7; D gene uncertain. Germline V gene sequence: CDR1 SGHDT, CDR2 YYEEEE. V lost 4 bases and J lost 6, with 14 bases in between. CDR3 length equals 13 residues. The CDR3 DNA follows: TGTGCCAGCAGCCGCCCCCTTTCCCGCGAGCAGTACTTC. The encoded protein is CASSRPLSREQYF.

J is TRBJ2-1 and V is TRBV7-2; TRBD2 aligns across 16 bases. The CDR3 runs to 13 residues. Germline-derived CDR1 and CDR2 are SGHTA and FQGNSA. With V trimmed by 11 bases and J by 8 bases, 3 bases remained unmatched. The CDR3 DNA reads TGTGCCGGGACTAGCGGGAGGGCGGATGAGCAGTTCTTC. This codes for CAGTSGRADEQFF.

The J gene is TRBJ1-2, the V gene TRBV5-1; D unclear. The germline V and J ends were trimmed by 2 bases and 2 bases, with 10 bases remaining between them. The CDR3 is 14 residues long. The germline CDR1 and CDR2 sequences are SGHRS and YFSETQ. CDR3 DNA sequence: TGCGCCAGCAGCTTCCTGGACCGAAACTATGGCTACACCTTC. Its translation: CASSFLDRNYGYTF.

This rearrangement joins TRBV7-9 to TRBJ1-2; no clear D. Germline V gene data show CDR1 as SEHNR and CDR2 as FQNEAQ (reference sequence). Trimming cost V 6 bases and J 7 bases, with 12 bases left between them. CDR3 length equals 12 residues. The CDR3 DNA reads TGTGCCAGCAGTCAAAGTAGTAGTGGCTACACCTTC. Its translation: CASSQSSSGYTF.

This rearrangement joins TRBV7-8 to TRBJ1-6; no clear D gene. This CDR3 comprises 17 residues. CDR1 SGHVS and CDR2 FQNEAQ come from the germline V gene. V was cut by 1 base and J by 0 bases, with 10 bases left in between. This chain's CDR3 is CASSLVSESSYNSPLHF. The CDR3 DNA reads TGTGCCAGCAGCTTAGTCAGCGAGAGCTCCTATAATTCACCCCTCCACTTT. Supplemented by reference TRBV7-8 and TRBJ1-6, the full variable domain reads GAGVSQSPRYKVAKRGQDVALRCDPISGHVSLFWYQQALGQGPEFLTYFQNEAQLDKSGLPSDRFFAERPEGSVSTLKIQRTQQEDSAVYLCASSLVSESSYNSPLHFGNGTRLTVT.

CDR3 sequence reads: CASRGTGGNTEAFF. In DNA form, the CDR3 reads TGTGCCAGCAGGGGGACAGGGGGGAACACTGAAGCTTTCTTT. The chain employs TRBV27 and TRBJ1-1, with 11 bases fitting TRBD1. This CDR3 has 14 amino acids. The germline V gene encodes CDR1 MNHEY and CDR2 SMNVEV (reference sequence). Trimming took 6 bases from V and 1 from J; bases not matched to a gene: 1.

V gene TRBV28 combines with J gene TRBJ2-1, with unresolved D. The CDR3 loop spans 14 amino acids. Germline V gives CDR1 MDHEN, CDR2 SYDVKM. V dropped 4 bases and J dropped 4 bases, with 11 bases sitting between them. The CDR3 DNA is TGTGCCAGCAGTTCCGTAGTGGTGTACAATGAGCAGTTCTTC. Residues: CASSSVVVYNEQFF.

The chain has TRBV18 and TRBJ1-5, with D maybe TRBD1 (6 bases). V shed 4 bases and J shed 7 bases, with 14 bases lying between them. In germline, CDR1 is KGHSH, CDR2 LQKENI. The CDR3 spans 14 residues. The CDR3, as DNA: TGTGCCAGCTCACTAAGGGCAGGGGACCAGCCCCAGCATTTT. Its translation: CASSLRAGDQPQHF.

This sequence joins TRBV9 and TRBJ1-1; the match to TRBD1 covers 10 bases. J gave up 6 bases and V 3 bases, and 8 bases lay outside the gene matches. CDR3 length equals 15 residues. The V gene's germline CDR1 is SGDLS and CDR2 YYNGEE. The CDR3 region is CASSARTGGNPEAFF. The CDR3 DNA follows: TGTGCCAGCAGCGCGCGGACAGGGGGTAACCCTGAAGCTTTCTTT.

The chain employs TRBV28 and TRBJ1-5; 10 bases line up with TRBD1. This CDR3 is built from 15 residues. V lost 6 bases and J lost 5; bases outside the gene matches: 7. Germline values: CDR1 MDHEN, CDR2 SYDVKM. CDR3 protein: CASSSWTGGDQPQHF. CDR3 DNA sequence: TGTGCCAGCAGCTCCTGGACAGGGGGTGATCAGCCCCAGCATTTT.

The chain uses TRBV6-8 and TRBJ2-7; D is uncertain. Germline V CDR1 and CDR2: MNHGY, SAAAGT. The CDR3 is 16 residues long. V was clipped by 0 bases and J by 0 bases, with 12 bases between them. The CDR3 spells CASSYSRRPSSYEQYF. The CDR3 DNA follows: TGTGCCAGCAGTTACTCGAGGCGTCCGAGCTCCTACGAGCAGTACTTC.

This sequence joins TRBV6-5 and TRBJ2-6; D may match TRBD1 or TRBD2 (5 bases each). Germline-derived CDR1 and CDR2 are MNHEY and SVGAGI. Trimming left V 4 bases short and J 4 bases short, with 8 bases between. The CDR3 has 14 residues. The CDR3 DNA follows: TGTGCCAGCAGTTCCGGGGCAGGGGCCAACGTCCTGACTTTC. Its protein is CASSSGAGANVLTF.

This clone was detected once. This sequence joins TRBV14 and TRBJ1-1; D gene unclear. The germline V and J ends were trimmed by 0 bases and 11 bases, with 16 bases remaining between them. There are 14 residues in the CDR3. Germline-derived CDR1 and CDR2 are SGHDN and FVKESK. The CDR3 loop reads CASSQDAGKVRAFF. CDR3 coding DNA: TGTGCCAGCAGCCAAGATGCCGGGAAGGTTCGGGCTTTCTTT.

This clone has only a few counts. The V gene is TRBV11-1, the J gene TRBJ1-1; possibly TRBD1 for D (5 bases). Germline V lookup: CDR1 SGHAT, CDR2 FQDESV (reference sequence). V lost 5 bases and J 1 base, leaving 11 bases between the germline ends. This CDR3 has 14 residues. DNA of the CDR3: TGTGCCAGCAGCACGGGACGCACGAACACTGAAGCTTTCTTT. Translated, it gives CASSTGRTNTEAFF.